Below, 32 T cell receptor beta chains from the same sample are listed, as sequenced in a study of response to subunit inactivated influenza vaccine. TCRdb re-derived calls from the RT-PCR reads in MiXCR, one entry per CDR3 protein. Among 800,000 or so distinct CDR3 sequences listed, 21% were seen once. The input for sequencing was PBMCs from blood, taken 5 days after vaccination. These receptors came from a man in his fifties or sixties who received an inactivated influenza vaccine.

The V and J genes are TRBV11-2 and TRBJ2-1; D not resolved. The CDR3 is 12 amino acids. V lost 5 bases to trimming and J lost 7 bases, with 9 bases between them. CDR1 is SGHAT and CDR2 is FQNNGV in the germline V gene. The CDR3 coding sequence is TGTGCCAGCAGCGGAACATGGAATGAGCAGTTCTTC. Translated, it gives CASSGTWNEQFF.

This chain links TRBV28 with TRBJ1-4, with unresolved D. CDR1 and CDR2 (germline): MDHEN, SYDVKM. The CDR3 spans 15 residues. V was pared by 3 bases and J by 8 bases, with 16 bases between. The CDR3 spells CASSFQDPEREKLFF. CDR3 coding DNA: TGTGCCAGCAGTTTTCAGGACCCAGAAAGGGAAAAACTGTTTTTT.

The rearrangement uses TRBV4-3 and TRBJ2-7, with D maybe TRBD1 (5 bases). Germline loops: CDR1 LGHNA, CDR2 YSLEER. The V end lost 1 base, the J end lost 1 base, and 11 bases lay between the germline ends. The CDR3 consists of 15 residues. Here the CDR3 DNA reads TGCGCCAGCAGCCAAGTACCAGGGTGGTCCTACGAGCAGTACTTC. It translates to CASSQVPGWSYEQYF.

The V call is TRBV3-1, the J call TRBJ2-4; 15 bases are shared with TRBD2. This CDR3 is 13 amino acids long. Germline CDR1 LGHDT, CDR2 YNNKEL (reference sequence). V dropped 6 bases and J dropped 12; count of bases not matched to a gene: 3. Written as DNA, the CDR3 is TGTGCCAGCAGGCCGGGACTAGCGGGGGGTCAGTACTTC. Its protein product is CASRPGLAGGQYF.

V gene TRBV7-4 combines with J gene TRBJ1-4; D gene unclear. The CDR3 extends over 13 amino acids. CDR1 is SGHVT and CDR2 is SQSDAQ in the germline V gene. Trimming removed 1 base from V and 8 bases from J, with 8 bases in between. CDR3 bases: TGTGCCAGCAGCTTAGTCTGGAGAGAAAAACTGTTTTTT. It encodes CASSLVWREKLFF.

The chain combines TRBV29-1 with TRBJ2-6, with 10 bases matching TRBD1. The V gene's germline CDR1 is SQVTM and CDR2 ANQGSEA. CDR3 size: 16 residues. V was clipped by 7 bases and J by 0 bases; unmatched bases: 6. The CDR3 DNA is TGCAGCGCCGGGACAGGGGCCTTCTCTGGGGCCAACGTCCTGACTTTC. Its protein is CSAGTGAFSGANVLTF.

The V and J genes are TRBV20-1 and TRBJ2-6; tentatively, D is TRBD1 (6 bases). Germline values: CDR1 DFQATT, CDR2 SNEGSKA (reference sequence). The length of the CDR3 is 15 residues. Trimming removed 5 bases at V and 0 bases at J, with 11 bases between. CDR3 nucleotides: TGCAGTGCTGTTACAGGGAGCTCTGGGGCCAACGTCCTGACTTTC. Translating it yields CSAVTGSSGANVLTF.

The CDR3 coding sequence is TGTGCCAGCAGCTCGGAAAGGACAGGGTTGAACACTGAAGCTTTCTTT. Protein: CASSSERTGLNTEAFF. The rearrangement uses TRBV7-2 and TRBJ1-1; 8 nucleotides line up with TRBD1. Germline V gene lookup returns CDR1 SGHTA and CDR2 FQGNSA. The V gene end was trimmed by 4 bases and the J gene end by 0 bases; junction bases not matched to a gene: 7. The CDR3 length is 16 residues. The variable domain in full, completed from reference TRBV7-2 and TRBJ1-1, reads GAGVSQSPSNKVTEKGKDVELRCDPISGHTALYWYRQSLGQGLEFLIYFQGNSAPDKSGLPSDRFSAERTGGSVSTLTIQRTQQEDSAVYLCASSSERTGLNTEAFFGQGTRLTVV.

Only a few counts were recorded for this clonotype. The CDR3 DNA is TGTGCCAGCAGTTTGGGTTCAGGGACCACAGATACGCAGTATTTT. This codes for CASSLGSGTTDTQYF. The chain recombines TRBV12-3 or TRBV12-4 with TRBJ2-3; D possibly matches TRBD1 or TRBD2 (5 bases each). V was cut by 3 bases and J by 2 bases, with 12 bases left in between. The CDR3 covers 15 residues.

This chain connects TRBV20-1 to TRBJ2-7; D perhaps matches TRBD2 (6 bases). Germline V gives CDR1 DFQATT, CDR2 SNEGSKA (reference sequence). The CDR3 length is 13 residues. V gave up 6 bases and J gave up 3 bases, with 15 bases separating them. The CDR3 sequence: CSAGGGPGYEQYF. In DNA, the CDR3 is TGCAGTGCGGGCGGAGGGCCGGGCTACGAGCAGTACTTC.

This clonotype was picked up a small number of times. In DNA, the CDR3 is TGCAGTGCCCCGGGGCAGAACAATTCACCCCTCCACTTT. The encoded protein is CSAPGQNNSPLHF. This sequence joins TRBV20-1 and TRBJ1-6; tentative D call: TRBD1 (5 bases). Germline CDR1 and CDR2: DFQATT and SNEGSKA (reference sequence). The ends were cut back, 6 bases at V and 7 bases at J, with 13 bases in the middle. The CDR3 covers 13 residues.

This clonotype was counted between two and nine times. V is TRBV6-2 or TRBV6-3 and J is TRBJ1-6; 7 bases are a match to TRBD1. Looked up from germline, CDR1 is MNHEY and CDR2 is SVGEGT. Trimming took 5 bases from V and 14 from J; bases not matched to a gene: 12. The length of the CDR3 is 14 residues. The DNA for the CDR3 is TGTGCCAGCAGTCGTGACAGGGCCGGTGTTGCCCTCCACTTT. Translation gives CASSRDRAGVALHF.

DNA for the CDR3: TGTGCCAGCAGCTTGTCGCGGATCTCTGGAAACACCATATATTTT. It yields the protein CASSLSRISGNTIYF. The rearrangement links TRBV7-2 to TRBJ1-3; no clear D. Trimming shortened V by 3 bases and J by 0 bases, and 9 bases separated the two germline ends. Germline lookup yields CDR1 SGHTA and CDR2 FQGNSA. This CDR3 contains 15 residues.

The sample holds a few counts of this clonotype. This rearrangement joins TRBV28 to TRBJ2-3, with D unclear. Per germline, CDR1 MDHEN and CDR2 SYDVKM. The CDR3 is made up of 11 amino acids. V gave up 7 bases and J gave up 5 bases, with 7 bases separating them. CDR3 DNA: TGTGCCAGCACCCGTCGAGATACGCAGTATTTT. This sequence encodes CASTRRDTQYF. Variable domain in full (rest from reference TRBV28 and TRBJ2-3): DVKVTQSSRYLVKRTGEKVFLECVQDMDHENMFWYRQDPGLGLRLIYFSYDVKMKEKGDIPEGYSVSREKKERFSLILESASTNQTSMYLCASTRRDTQYFGPGTRLTVL.

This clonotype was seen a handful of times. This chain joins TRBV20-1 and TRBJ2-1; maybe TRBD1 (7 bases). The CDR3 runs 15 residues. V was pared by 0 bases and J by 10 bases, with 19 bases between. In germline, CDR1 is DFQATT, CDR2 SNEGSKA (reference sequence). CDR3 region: CSARDTGDWYQEQFF. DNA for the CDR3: TGCAGTGCTAGAGATACAGGGGACTGGTATCAGGAGCAGTTCTTC.

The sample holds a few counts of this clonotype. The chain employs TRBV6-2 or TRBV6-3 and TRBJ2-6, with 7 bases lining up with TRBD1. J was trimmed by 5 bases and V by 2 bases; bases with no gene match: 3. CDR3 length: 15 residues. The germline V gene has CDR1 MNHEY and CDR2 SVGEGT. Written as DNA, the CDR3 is TGTGCCAGCAGTTACGACAGGGCTAGGGCCAACGTCCTGACTTTC. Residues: CASSYDRARANVLTF.

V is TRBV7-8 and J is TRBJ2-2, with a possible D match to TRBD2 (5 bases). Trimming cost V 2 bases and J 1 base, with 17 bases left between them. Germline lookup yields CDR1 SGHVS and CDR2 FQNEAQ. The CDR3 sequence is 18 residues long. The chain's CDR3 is CASSLLSLAGMNTGELFF. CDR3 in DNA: TGTGCCAGCAGCTTATTATCGCTAGCAGGAATGAACACCGGGGAGCTGTTTTTT. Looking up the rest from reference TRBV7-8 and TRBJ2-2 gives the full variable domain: GAGVSQSPRYKVAKRGQDVALRCDPISGHVSLFWYQQALGQGPEFLTYFQNEAQLDKSGLPSDRFFAERPEGSVSTLKIQRTQQEDSAVYLCASSLLSLAGMNTGELFFGEGSRLTVL.

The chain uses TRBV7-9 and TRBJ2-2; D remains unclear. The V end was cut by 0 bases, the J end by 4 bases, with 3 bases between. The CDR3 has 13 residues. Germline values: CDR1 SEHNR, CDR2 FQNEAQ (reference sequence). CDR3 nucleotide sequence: TGTGCCAGCAGCTTAGCCATCACCGGGGAGCTGTTTTTT. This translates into CASSLAITGELFF.

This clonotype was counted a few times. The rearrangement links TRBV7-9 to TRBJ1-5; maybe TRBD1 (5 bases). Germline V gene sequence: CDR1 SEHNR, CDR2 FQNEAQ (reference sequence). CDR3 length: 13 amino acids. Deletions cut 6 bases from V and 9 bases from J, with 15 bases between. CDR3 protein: CASRRDGRAPQHF. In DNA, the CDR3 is TGTGCCAGCAGGCGGGACGGCCGTGCGCCCCAGCATTTT.

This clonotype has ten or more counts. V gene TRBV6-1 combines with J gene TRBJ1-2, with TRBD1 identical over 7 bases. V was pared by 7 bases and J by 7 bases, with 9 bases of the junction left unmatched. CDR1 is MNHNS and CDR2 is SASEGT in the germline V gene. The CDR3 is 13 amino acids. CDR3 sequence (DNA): TGTGCCAGCACCGAGACAGGGAAAGGTGGCTACACCTTC. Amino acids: CASTETGKGGYTF.

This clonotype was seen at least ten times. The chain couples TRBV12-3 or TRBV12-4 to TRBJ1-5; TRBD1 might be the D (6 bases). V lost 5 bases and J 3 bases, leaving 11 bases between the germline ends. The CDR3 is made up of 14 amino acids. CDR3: CASSPGTFNQPQHF. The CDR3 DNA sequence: TGTGCCAGCAGTCCGGGGACATTCAATCAGCCCCAGCATTTT.

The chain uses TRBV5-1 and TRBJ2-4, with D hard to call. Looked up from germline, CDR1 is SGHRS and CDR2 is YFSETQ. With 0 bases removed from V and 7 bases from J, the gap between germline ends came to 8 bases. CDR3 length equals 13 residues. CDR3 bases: TGCGCCAGCAGCTTGGGAGTTGATAACATTCAGTACTTC. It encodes CASSLGVDNIQYF.

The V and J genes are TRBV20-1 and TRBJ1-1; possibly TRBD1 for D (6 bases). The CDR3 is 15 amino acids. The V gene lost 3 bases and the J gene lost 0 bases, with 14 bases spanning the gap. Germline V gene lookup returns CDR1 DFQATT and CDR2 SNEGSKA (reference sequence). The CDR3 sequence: CSARRPGDMNTEAFF. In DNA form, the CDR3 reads TGCAGTGCTAGGAGGCCAGGGGACATGAACACTGAAGCTTTCTTT.

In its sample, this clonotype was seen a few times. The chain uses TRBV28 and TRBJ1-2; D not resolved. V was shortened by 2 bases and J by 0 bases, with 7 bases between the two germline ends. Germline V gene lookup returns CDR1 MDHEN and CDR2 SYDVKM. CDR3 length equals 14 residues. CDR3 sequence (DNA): TGTGCCAGCAGTTTAAACCTCCCTAACTATGGCTACACCTTC. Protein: CASSLNLPNYGYTF.

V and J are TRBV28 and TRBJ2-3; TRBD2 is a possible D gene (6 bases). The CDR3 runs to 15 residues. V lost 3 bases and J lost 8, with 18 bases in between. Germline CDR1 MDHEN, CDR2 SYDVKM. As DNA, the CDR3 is TGTGCCAGCAGTTTTTTCGGGACTTCGGTGGGTACGCAGTATTTT. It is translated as CASSFFGTSVGTQYF.

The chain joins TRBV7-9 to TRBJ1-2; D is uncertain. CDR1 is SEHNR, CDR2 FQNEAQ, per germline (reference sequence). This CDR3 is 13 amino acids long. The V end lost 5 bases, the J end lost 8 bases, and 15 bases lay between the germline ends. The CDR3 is CASSPRREEGYTF. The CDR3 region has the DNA TGTGCCAGCAGCCCCAGGCGAGAGGAGGGCTACACCTTC. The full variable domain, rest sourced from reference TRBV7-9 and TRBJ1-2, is DTGVSQNPRHKITKRGQNVTFRCDPISEHNRLYWYRQTLGQGPEFLTYFQNEAQLEKSRLLSDRFSAERPKGSFSTLEIQRTEQGDSAMYLCASSPRREEGYTFGSGTRLTVV.

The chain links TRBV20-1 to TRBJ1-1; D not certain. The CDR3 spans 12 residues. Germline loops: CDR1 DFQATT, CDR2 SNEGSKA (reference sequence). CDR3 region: CSCNGVNTEAFF. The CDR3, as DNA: TGCAGCTGCAACGGGGTGAACACTGAAGCTTTCTTT.

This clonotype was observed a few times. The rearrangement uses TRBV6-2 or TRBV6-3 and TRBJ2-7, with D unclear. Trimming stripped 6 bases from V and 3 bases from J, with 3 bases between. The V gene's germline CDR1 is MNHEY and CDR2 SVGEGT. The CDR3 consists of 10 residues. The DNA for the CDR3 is TGTGCCAGCAGGGACTACGAGCAGTACTTC. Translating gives CASRDYEQYF.

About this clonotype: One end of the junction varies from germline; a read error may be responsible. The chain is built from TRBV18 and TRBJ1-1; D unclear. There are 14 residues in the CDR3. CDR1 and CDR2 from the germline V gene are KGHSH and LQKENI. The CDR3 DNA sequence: TGTGCCAGCTCACCTCGGGCACAGCCCCCTGAAGCTTACTTT. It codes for CASSPRAQPPEAYF.

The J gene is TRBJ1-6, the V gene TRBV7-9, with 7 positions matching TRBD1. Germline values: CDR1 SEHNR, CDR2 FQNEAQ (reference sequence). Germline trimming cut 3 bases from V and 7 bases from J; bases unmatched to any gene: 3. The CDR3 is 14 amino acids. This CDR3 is CASSFGQANSPLHF. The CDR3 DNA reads TGTGCCAGCAGCTTCGGACAGGCCAATTCACCCCTCCACTTT.

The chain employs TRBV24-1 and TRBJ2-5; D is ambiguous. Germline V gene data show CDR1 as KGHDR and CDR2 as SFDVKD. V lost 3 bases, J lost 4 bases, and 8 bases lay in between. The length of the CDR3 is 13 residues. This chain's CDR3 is CATSDDGPETQYF. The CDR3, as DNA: TGTGCCACCAGTGATGACGGGCCAGAGACCCAGTACTTC.

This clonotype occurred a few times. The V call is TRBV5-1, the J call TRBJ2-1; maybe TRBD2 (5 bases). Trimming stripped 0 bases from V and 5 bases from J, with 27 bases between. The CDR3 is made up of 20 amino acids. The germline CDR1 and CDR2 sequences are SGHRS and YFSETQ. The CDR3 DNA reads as TGCGCCAGCAGCTTGGGATCGGTGGGTCGGCGTACTCGGGGAGACAATGAGCAGTTCTTC. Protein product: CASSLGSVGRRTRGDNEQFF. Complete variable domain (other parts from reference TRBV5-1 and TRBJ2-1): KAGVTQTPRYLIKTRGQQVTLSCSPISGHRSVSWYQQTPGQGLQFLFEYFSETQRNKGNFPGRFSGRQFSNSRSEMNVSTLELGDSALYLCASSLGSVGRRTRGDNEQFFGPGTRLTVL.